Presented here are 30 T cell receptor beta chains from one specimen sequenced in a study of T cell changes during pregnancy in multiple sclerosis. The table came from immunoSEQ multiplex PCR; TCRdb's copy has only in-frame clones and leaves some out. The sample shows some 35,000 clones, roughly 87% of them seen only once. The material sequenced was CD4+ T cells from peripheral blood mononuclear cells, taken after pregnancy. The receptors shown here come from a female donor in good health, enrolled as a control in a pregnancy study.

The rearrangement joins TRBV6-6 to TRBJ2-7; the match to TRBD2 covers 9 bases. Germline assignment: CDR1 MNHNY and CDR2 SVGAGI (reference sequence). The V gene end was trimmed by 8 bases and the J gene end by 0 bases; junction bases not matched to a gene: 8. This CDR3 is built from 15 residues. CDR3 region: CASLNSGGNSYEQYF. As DNA, the CDR3 is TGTGCCAGCCTTAATAGCGGGGGTAACTCCTACGAGCAGTACTTC.

The chain joins TRBV5-1 to TRBJ2-1; D unclear. V was clipped by 2 bases and J by 7 bases, with 7 bases between them. Germline V gene data show CDR1 as SGHRS and CDR2 as YFSETQ. There are 12 residues in the CDR3. CDR3 in amino acids: CASSLNLNEQFF. DNA of the CDR3: TGCGCCAGCAGCTTAAACTTGAATGAGCAGTTCTTC.

The chain employs TRBV5-1 and TRBJ2-5, with a tentative D call TRBD2 (6 bases). There are 15 residues in the CDR3. Germline-derived CDR1 and CDR2 are SGHRS and YFSETQ. The germline V and J ends were trimmed by 0 bases and 4 bases, with 13 bases remaining between them. CDR3 DNA: TGCGCCAGCAGCTTGGGGACTACTTCCCCAGAGACCCAGTACTTC. This sequence encodes CASSLGTTSPETQYF.

This clone has just one count. This chain links TRBV4-2 with TRBJ1-4; 9 positions match TRBD1. Trimming cost V 5 bases and J 8 bases; bases outside gene matches: 9. The germline V gene encodes CDR1 LGHNA and CDR2 YNFKEQ. This CDR3 spans 15 amino acids. The CDR3 DNA reads as TGTGCCAGCAGCTCTGACCGGGACAGGGACGAAAAACTGTTTTTT. Its translation: CASSSDRDRDEKLFF.

This clone was seen only once. The chain employs TRBV7-6 and TRBJ2-7, with 11 bases fitting TRBD2. The CDR3 sequence is 16 residues long. In germline, CDR1 is SGHVS, CDR2 FNYEAQ. The V gene end was trimmed by 5 bases and the J gene end by 2 bases; junction bases not matched to a gene: 8. The CDR3 loop reads CASSPGTSGDPYEQYF. For the CDR3, the DNA is TGTGCCAGCAGCCCCGGGACTAGCGGAGACCCCTACGAGCAGTACTTC. The full variable domain, completed using reference TRBV7-6 and TRBJ2-7, is GAGVSQSPRYKVTKRGQDVALRCDPISGHVSLYWYRQALGQGPEFLTYFNYEAQQDKSGLPNDRFSAERPEGSISTLTIQRTEQRDSAMYRCASSPGTSGDPYEQYFGPGTRLTVT.

The chain is built from TRBV5-1 and TRBJ2-3; 8 bases fit TRBD1. CDR1 is SGHRS and CDR2 is YFSETQ in the germline V gene. This CDR3 spans 15 amino acids. The V segment lost 3 bases and the J segment 0 bases; nucleotides outside the gene matches: 3. For the CDR3, the DNA is TGCGCCAGCAGCTGGACAGGGATGAGCACAGATACGCAGTATTTT. Residues: CASSWTGMSTDTQYF. Together with reference TRBV5-1 and TRBJ2-3, the CDR3 gives the full variable domain: KAGVTQTPRYLIKTRGQQVTLSCSPISGHRSVSWYQQTPGQGLQFLFEYFSETQRNKGNFPGRFSGRQFSNSRSEMNVSTLELGDSALYLCASSWTGMSTDTQYFGPGTRLTVL.

The CDR3 region has the DNA TGTGCCAGCAGCGGGACAGGGTTTAATCAGCCCCAGCATTTT. This encodes CASSGTGFNQPQHF. J is TRBJ1-5 and V is TRBV6-5; 9 nucleotides align to TRBD1. V gave up 6 bases and J gave up 4 bases; unmatched junction bases: 4. Germline CDR1 MNHEY, CDR2 SVGAGI. The CDR3 covers 14 residues.

This clone was picked up a small number of times. The chain uses TRBV7-2 and TRBJ2-5; TRBD2 matches 10 bases. In germline, CDR1 is SGHTA, CDR2 FQGNSA. The J segment lost 1 base and the V segment lost 2 bases, leaving 10 bases of the junction unmatched. CDR3 length: 18 amino acids. The CDR3 region is CASSLIPRGLATQETQYF. The CDR3 DNA is TGTGCCAGCAGCTTAATTCCCCGGGGACTAGCGACCCAAGAGACCCAGTACTTC.

The gene calls are TRBV29-1 and TRBJ1-3, with TRBD1 identical over 10 bases. CDR1 SQVTM and CDR2 ANQGSEA come from the germline V gene. The CDR3 runs 13 residues. J lost 2 bases, V lost 7 bases, and 2 bases had no gene match. The CDR3 DNA sequence: TGCAGCGGTGGACAGGGGGCTGGAAACACCATATATTTT. Translation: CSGGQGAGNTIYF.

This sequence joins TRBV6-1 and TRBJ2-7; no definite D call. Germline lookup yields CDR1 MNHNS and CDR2 SASEGT. Trimming left V 0 bases short and J 3 bases short, with 6 bases between. The CDR3 sequence is 13 residues long. DNA of the CDR3: TGTGCCAGCAGTGAAGCGCGAGACTACGAGCAGTACTTC. This gives the protein CASSEARDYEQYF.

The chain has TRBV18 and TRBJ1-1; D perhaps matches TRBD1 (6 bases). The V end lost 3 bases, the J end lost 4 bases, and 15 bases lay between the germline ends. CDR3 size: 15 residues. Germline V CDR1 and CDR2: KGHSH, LQKENI. The CDR3 nucleotides read TGTGCCAGCTCACCCCCCTGGAGAGGGGGCACTGAAGCTTTCTTT. Translation gives CASSPPWRGGTEAFF.

This clone has only a few counts. The chain has TRBV7-9 and TRBJ2-5; D possibly corresponds to TRBD2 (5 bases). This CDR3 contains 14 residues. Between the trimmed V and J ends, which lost 1 base and 4 bases, there was a span of 10 bases. CDR1 is SEHNR and CDR2 is FQNEAQ in the germline V gene (reference sequence). DNA of the CDR3: TGTGCCAGCAGCTTAGGGATCGGGGTAGAGACCCAGTACTTC. Translated, it gives CASSLGIGVETQYF.

V is TRBV9 and J is TRBJ2-4; 7 bases map to TRBD2. The germline gives CDR1 SGDLS, CDR2 YYNGEE. This CDR3 is 16 amino acids long. The V segment lost 4 bases and the J segment 0 bases; nucleotides outside the gene matches: 7. The CDR3 nucleotides read TGTGCCAGCAGCTCGGGGGGTGACATAGCCAAAAACATTCAGTACTTC. Protein sequence: CASSSGGDIAKNIQYF.

V and J are TRBV27 and TRBJ2-7, with D perhaps matching TRBD1 (5 bases). CDR1 and CDR2 (germline): MNHEY, SMNVEV (reference sequence). The CDR3 loop spans 15 amino acids. V was trimmed by 5 bases and J by 6 bases, leaving 20 bases between them. The CDR3 sequence: CASSPELGRNSEQYF. CDR3 in DNA: TGTGCCAGCAGTCCGGAACTGGGGCGGAATTCCGAGCAGTACTTC.

The chain employs TRBV6-5 and TRBJ1-3; 7 nucleotides agree with TRBD1. J was trimmed by 2 bases and V by 4 bases; bases with no gene match: 5. Germline CDR1 and CDR2: MNHEY and SVGAGI. This CDR3 spans 15 amino acids. CDR3 amino acids: CASSLQGNPGNTIYF. CDR3 DNA sequence: TGTGCCAGCAGTTTACAGGGGAATCCTGGAAACACCATATATTTT.

The chain uses TRBV11-3 and TRBJ2-3; 7 bases match TRBD2. Trimming cost V 5 bases and J 4 bases; bases outside gene matches: 6. The germline V gene encodes CDR1 SGHNT and CDR2 YENEEA. This CDR3 comprises 14 residues. The CDR3 sequence is CASSDGGSSDTQYF. The CDR3 DNA follows: TGTGCCAGCAGCGATGGCGGGAGCTCAGATACGCAGTATTTT.

The rearrangement links TRBV7-2 to TRBJ1-2; possibly TRBD1 for D (6 bases). CDR3 size: 13 residues. With 1 base removed from V and 5 bases from J, the gap between germline ends came to 8 bases. CDR1 and CDR2 (germline): SGHTA, FQGNSA. CDR3 residues: CASSLEGGYGYTF. The CDR3 DNA sequence: TGTGCCAGCAGCTTAGAAGGGGGTTATGGCTACACCTTC.

This sequence joins TRBV5-1 and TRBJ1-1; 11 nucleotides match TRBD1. The J segment lost 5 bases and the V segment lost 9 bases, leaving 6 bases of the junction unmatched. There are 13 residues in the CDR3. CDR1 is SGHRS, CDR2 YFSETQ, per germline. The CDR3 loop is CATSRDRGTEAFF. In nucleotides, the CDR3 is TGCGCCACCTCCCGGGACAGGGGGACTGAAGCTTTCTTT.

In nucleotides, the CDR3 is TGTGCCAGCAGTACAAACAGGGGGCCCATCGGGGAGCTGTTTTTT. As protein: CASSTNRGPIGELFF. This sequence joins TRBV6-6 and TRBJ2-2; 9 bases fit TRBD1. The CDR3 spans 15 residues. The germline V gene has CDR1 MNHNY and CDR2 SVGAGI (reference sequence). The ends lost 5 bases at V and 7 bases at J; junction bases unmatched: 8.

The rearrangement uses TRBV28 and TRBJ1-2, with a weak D call TRBD1 (6 bases). The CDR3 runs to 12 residues. Germline V gives CDR1 MDHEN, CDR2 SYDVKM. V lost 2 bases to trimming and J lost 8 bases, with 9 bases between them. Here the CDR3 reads CASSLGGLGYTF. As DNA, the CDR3 is TGTGCCAGCAGTTTAGGGGGCCTGGGCTACACCTTC.

This clone is a singleton in its sample. The rearrangement links TRBV5-4 to TRBJ2-3; TRBD2 is a possible D gene (6 bases). CDR3 length: 15 amino acids. In germline, CDR1 is SGHNT, CDR2 YYREEE (reference sequence). V was pared by 0 bases and J by 2 bases, with 10 bases between. CDR3: CASSLAGTFTDTQYF. The DNA of the CDR3 is TGTGCCAGCAGCTTGGCCGGGACTTTCACAGATACGCAGTATTTT.

This chain connects TRBV11-2 to TRBJ2-3, with D uncertain. V was pared by 4 bases and J by 3 bases, with 5 bases between. The CDR3 is 12 amino acids. Per germline, CDR1 SGHAT and CDR2 FQNNGV. The chain's CDR3 is CASSSLTDTQYF. CDR3 bases: TGTGCCAGCAGCTCACTTACAGATACGCAGTATTTT.

Relative to its sample, this clone is medium-sized. V gene TRBV5-4 combines with J gene TRBJ1-1; 10 bases map to TRBD1. The germline gives CDR1 SGHNT, CDR2 YYREEE (reference sequence). V dropped 4 bases and J dropped 4; count of bases not matched to a gene: 1. The CDR3 consists of 13 residues. The DNA for the CDR3 is TGTGCCAGCAGCCGGACAGGGGGCACTGAAGCTTTCTTT. Translating it yields CASSRTGGTEAFF.

This chain joins TRBV28 and TRBJ2-1; TRBD1 matches 8 bases. The CDR3 has 14 residues. Germline V lookup: CDR1 MDHEN, CDR2 SYDVKM. The junction had 9 bases not matched to a gene; V was cut back by 6 bases and J by 8 bases. The CDR3 is CASSPGGPSHEQFF. The CDR3 coding sequence is TGTGCCAGCAGCCCAGGGGGCCCATCTCATGAGCAGTTCTTC. The variable domain in full, with the rest retrieved from reference TRBV28 and TRBJ2-1, is DVKVTQSSRYLVKRTGEKVFLECVQDMDHENMFWYRQDPGLGLRLIYFSYDVKMKEKGDIPEGYSVSREKKERFSLILESASTNQTSMYLCASSPGGPSHEQFFGPGTRLTVL.

The CDR3 DNA reads TGTGCCAGTAGTATTGACAGATATAGCAATCAGCCCCAGCATTTT. It yields the protein CASSIDRYSNQPQHF. V is TRBV19 and J is TRBJ1-5; maybe TRBD1 (5 bases). The CDR3 has 15 amino acids. Trimming removed 3 bases at V and 0 bases at J, with 9 bases between. Germline assignment: CDR1 LNHDA and CDR2 SQIVND (reference sequence).

The chain joins TRBV28 to TRBJ1-2; 10 nucleotides align to TRBD1. V was clipped by 5 bases and J by 8 bases; unmatched bases: 11. Per the germline V gene, CDR1 is MDHEN and CDR2 is SYDVKM. This CDR3 is built from 15 residues. The CDR3: CASSTRRQGARGYTF. As DNA, the CDR3 is TGTGCCAGCAGTACCCGTCGACAGGGGGCACGAGGCTACACCTTC.

This chain connects TRBV4-3 to TRBJ1-2; D is uncertain. The CDR3 extends over 14 amino acids. Germline CDR1 and CDR2: LGHNA and YSLEER. V shed 0 bases and J shed 8 bases, with 13 bases lying between them. CDR3 in DNA: TGCGCCAGCAGCCAAGATCGAGGGCAGGCCGGCTACACCTTC. As protein: CASSQDRGQAGYTF.

This chain connects TRBV2 to TRBJ2-7; TRBD2 is a possible D gene (5 bases). Trimming pared 8 bases from V and 0 bases from J, leaving 17 bases between. The CDR3 loop spans 15 amino acids. Germline CDR1 and CDR2: SNHLY and FYNNEI. CDR3 sequence (DNA): TGTGCCAGCTGCCCCCCTTACCGGGGCTCCTACGAGCAGTACTTC. It is translated as CASCPPYRGSYEQYF.

The CDR3 DNA follows: TGTGCCAGCAGCTTAAGACACTTAAACATTCAGTACTTC. It encodes CASSLRHLNIQYF. This chain connects TRBV7-2 to TRBJ2-4; D unresolved. The V gene lost 2 bases and the J gene lost 6 bases, with 8 bases spanning the gap. CDR3 length: 13 amino acids. CDR1 SGHTA and CDR2 FQGNSA come from the germline V gene.

The chain couples TRBV5-4 to TRBJ2-2; 10 bases agree with TRBD2. The trim removed 4 bases at V and 3 bases at J, leaving 6 bases unmatched. The V gene's germline CDR1 is SGHNT and CDR2 YYREEE (reference sequence). The CDR3 covers 16 residues. This CDR3 is CASSKLGLADTGELFF. CDR3 nucleotides: TGTGCCAGCAGCAAACTAGGACTAGCGGACACCGGGGAGCTGTTTTTT.